Listed here are 8 T cell receptor beta chains from one sample, sequenced in a study of blood T cells in healthy people across ages. Together with a sample-barcoded 5' primer, a J-beta primer mix was included in a second PCR lasting roughly 6 to 12 cycles. A single record per CDR3 protein comes from TCRdb applying MiXCR to the 5' RACE reads. The sample holds more than 900,000 distinct CDR3 sequences; just under 30% are singletons and the top ten take approximately 10%. These data also featured in a second study, about T cells of mothers and their children.

Sequencing input: blood. These receptor sequences come from a woman in her thirties or forties in good health.

Ten or more counts support this clonotype. This may be a read error, as it is one base from a much larger clone. The gene calls are TRBV12-3 or TRBV12-4 and TRBJ2-1; D is undetermined. The J call may be faulty, since TRBJ2-7 better matches the DNA end. This CDR3 is 15 amino acids long. CDR3 in amino acids: CASSLGLSSYNEQYF. The CDR3 coding sequence is TGTGCCAGCAGTTTAGGACTTAGCTCCTACAATGAGCAGTACTTC.

The gene calls are TRBV11-2 and TRBJ2-1; D not certain. V shed 0 bases and J shed 10 bases, with 13 bases lying between them. Germline V gene lookup returns CDR1 SGHAT and CDR2 FQNNGV. The CDR3 extends over 14 amino acids. The CDR3 DNA follows: TGTGCCAGCAGCTTAGATCTCAGGTGGTGGGAGCAGTTCTTC. It translates to CASSLDLRWWEQFF.

Of note for this clonotype: Given a much more abundant clone one base away, this may be a read error. The chain links TRBV29-1 to TRBJ2-4; possibly TRBD2 for D (5 bases). CDR3 length: 13 amino acids. Germline V CDR1 and CDR2: SQVTM, ANQGSEA. CDR3 residues: CSVLPTNQNIRYF. CDR3 nucleotides: TGCAGCGTCCTTCCGACTAACCAAAACATTCGGTACTTC.

This clonotype occurred a few times. CDR3 DNA: TGCAGCGCTGTGGGACAGGGCAACTATGGCTACACCTTC. Its translation: CSAVGQGNYGYTF. The genes are TRBV29-1 and TRBJ1-2; the match to TRBD1 covers 9 bases. This CDR3 has 13 amino acids. CDR1 and CDR2 from the germline V gene are SQVTM and ANQGSEA. The V and J ends lost 7 bases and 2 bases, in that order; junction bases with no gene match: 5.

The chain recombines TRBV4-1 with TRBJ2-1; weak D call: TRBD2 (6 bases). Trimming shortened V by 2 bases and J by 13 bases, and 18 bases separated the two germline ends. CDR1 and CDR2 from the germline V gene are MGHRA and YSYEKL. This CDR3 is built from 14 residues. Written as DNA, the CDR3 is TGCGCCAGCAGCCAATTAGAGCTCGGGGAGGCCCAGTTCTTC. It specifies CASSQLELGEAQFF.

The rearrangement joins TRBV12-3 or TRBV12-4 to TRBJ2-3, with a tentative D call TRBD2 (7 bases). The CDR3 runs to 15 residues. The V and J ends lost 5 bases and 4 bases respectively, with 16 bases between them. CDR3 in amino acids: CASSTRGRSADTQYF. CDR3 DNA sequence: TGTGCCAGCAGTACGCGGGGGCGCAGCGCAGATACGCAGTATTTT.

This clonotype was seen ten or more times. This rearrangement joins TRBV7-2 to TRBJ2-1, with 7 bases matching TRBD2. Germline trimming cut 5 bases from V and 7 bases from J; bases unmatched to any gene: 11. The length of the CDR3 is 15 residues. Per germline, CDR1 SGHTA and CDR2 FQGNSA. The CDR3 is CASSPRTSNMNEQFF. CDR3 in DNA: TGTGCCAGCAGCCCGCGGACTAGTAATATGAATGAGCAGTTCTTC.

This clonotype was seen repeatedly, ten times or more. V usage is TRBV7-2 and J usage is TRBJ2-5; 7 nucleotides line up with TRBD1. This CDR3 is built from 15 residues. Germline V gene lookup returns CDR1 SGHTA and CDR2 FQGNSA. The V and J ends lost 0 bases and 4 bases, in that order; junction bases with no gene match: 5. The CDR3 region has the DNA TGTGCCAGCAGCTTAGCGAGGGGGCAGGTAGAGACCCAGTACTTC. Amino acid sequence: CASSLARGQVETQYF.